Sequencing of this TCR beta chain was carried out in a study of T cells after yellow fever vaccination. TCRdb analysed the 5' RACE reads with MiXCR anew, one entry per CDR3 protein. In the table there are over 65,000 distinct CDR3 sequences, about an eighth of which are singletons. The CDR3 is 14 residues long. CDR1 SGHVS and CDR2 FNYEAQ come from the germline V gene. Trimming pared 3 bases from V and 2 bases from J, leaving 11 bases between. Points from the study as a whole: Clonotypes found in both CD4 and CD8 compartments made up a small share.

This TCR was sampled from a man between 18 and 29 years old who received the YFV17D yellow fever vaccine. The material was CD8+ T cells not binding an NS4B(214-222) dextramer, sorted from PBMCs, obtained approximately 22 days after the first yellow fever vaccination. The genes are TRBV7-6 and TRBJ2-7, with D maybe TRBD1 (6 bases). The CDR3 DNA reads TGTGCCAGCAGCTTGGCACAGGGAACCTACGAGCAGTACTTC. Its translation is CASSLAQGTYEQYF.